Included here is one T cell receptor (beta chain) sequence, with context. Its target is not known. This sample was taken from a study of shared clonotypes between healthy human individuals. The study, taken as a whole, reports: Only blood underwent sampling, and tissue repertoires likely differ. Of the naive CD4 clonotypes, 4% to 5% were shared across a handful of donors.

Source study methods: Junction-only sequences produced by ImmunoSEQ had no quality scores, so filtering differed. TCRdb keeps only in-frame clones here, not all; method: immunoSEQ multiplex PCR. Clonal size and the V and J genes are those of that table, whereas D and trimming came from the DNA. The table lists some 700,000 clones, 90% of them singletons. Nashville, Tennessee was home to all donors, each a Caucasian adult. The ends were cut back, 6 bases at V and 4 bases at J, with 23 bases in the middle. This CDR3 is 17 amino acids long. CDR1 is ENHRY, CDR2 SYGVKD, per germline. The sequence was collected from a man in his late teens or twenties in good health. Some clones in this sample may be carry-over from other donors' samples. Material for sequencing was memory CD8+ T cells from PBMCs. Subset noted: CD45RO+ cells pooled with CCR7-negative TemRA cells. The V gene is TRBV10-3, the J gene TRBJ2-3; D possibly corresponds to TRBD2 (6 bases). The CDR3 loop is CAISPLGSGEVSDTQYF. CDR3 nucleotides: TGTGCCATCAGCCCTCTAGGCTCGGGGGAGGTTTCAGATACGCAGTATTTT.